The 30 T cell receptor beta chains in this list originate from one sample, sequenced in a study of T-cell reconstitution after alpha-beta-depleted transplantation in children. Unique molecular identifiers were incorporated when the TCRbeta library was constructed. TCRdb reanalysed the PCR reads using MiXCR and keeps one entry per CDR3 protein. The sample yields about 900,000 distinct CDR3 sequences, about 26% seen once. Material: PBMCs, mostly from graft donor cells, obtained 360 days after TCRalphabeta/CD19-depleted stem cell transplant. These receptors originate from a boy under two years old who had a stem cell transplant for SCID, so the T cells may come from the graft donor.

The CDR3 region is CASSYRTFSGNTIYF. CDR3 coding DNA: TGTGCCAGCAGTTACCGAACATTCTCTGGAAACACCATATATTTT. The chain has TRBV6-2 or TRBV6-3 and TRBJ1-3; D unresolved. V gave up 2 bases and J gave up 0 bases, with 8 bases separating them. The CDR3 contains 15 residues. Germline V gene sequence: CDR1 MNHEY, CDR2 SVGEGT.

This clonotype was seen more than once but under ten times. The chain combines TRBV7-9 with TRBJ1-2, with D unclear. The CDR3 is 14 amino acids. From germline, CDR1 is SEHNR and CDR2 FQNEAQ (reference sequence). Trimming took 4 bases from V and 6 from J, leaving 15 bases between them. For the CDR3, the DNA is TGTGCCAGCAGCTCCCCGGCTTTTCATAATGGCTACACCTTC. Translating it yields CASSSPAFHNGYTF.

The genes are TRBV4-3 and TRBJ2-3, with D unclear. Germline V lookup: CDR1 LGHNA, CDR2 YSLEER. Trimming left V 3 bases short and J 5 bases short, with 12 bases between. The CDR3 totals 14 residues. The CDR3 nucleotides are TGCGCCAGCAGCCATCTCAACCTCCGAGATACGCAGTATTTT. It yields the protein CASSHLNLRDTQYF.

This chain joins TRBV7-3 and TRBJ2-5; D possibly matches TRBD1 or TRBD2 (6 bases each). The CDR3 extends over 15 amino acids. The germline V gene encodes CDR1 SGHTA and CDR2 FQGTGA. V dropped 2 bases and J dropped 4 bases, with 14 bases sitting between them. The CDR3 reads CASSLWPGGGETQYF. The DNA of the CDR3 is TGTGCCAGCAGCTTATGGCCCGGGGGCGGAGAGACCCAGTACTTC.

DNA of the CDR3: TGTGCCAGCAGCGTAGCTCGCGGACTGGCGGGGCCCTACAATGAGCAGTTCTTC. This gives the protein CASSVARGLAGPYNEQFF. The gene calls are TRBV9 and TRBJ2-1; tentatively, D is TRBD2 (6 bases). The CDR3 is 18 amino acids. Per the germline V gene, CDR1 is SGDLS and CDR2 is YYNGEE. Trimming cost V 0 bases and J 2 bases, with 18 bases left between them.

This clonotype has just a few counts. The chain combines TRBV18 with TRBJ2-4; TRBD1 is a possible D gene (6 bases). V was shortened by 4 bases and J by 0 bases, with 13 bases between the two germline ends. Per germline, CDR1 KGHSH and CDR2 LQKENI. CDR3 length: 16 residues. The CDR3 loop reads CASSRAPGVAKNIQYF. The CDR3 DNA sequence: TGTGCCAGCTCACGTGCGCCAGGGGTAGCCAAAAACATTCAGTACTTC.

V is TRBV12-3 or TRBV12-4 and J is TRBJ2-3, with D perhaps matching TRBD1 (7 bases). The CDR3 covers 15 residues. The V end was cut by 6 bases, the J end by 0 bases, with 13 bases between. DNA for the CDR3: TGTGCCAGCAGGGCGGGACAGATAAGCACAGATACGCAGTATTTT. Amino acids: CASRAGQISTDTQYF.

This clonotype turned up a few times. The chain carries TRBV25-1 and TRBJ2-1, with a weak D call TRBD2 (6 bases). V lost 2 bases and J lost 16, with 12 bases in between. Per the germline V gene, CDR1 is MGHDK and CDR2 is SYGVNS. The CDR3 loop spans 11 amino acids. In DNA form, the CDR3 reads TGTGCCAGCAGTGAACCGGGACTGAGATTCTTC. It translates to CASSEPGLRFF.

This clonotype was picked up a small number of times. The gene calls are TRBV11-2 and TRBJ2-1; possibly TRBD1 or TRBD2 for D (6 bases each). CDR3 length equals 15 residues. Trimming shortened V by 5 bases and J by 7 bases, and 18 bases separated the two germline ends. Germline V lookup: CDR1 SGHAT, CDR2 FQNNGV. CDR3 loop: CASSGSTGGGNEQFF. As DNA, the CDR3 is TGTGCCAGCAGCGGCTCGACAGGAGGGGGAAATGAGCAGTTCTTC. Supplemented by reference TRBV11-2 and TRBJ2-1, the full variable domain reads EAGVAQSPRYKIIEKRQSVAFWCNPISGHATLYWYQQILGQGPKLLIQFQNNGVVDDSQLPKDRFSAERLKGVDSTLKIQPAKLEDSAVYLCASSGSTGGGNEQFFGPGTRLTVL.

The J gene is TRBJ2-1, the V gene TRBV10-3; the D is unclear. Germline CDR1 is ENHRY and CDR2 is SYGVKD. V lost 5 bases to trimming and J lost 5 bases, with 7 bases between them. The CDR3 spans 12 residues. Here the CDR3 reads CAISLQNNEQFF. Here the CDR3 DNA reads TGTGCCATCAGTCTCCAGAACAATGAGCAGTTCTTC.

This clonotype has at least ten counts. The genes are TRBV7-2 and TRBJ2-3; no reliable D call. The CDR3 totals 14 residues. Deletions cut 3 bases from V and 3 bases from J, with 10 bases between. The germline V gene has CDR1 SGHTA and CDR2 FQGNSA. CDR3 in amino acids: CASSLLLSTDTQYF. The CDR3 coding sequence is TGTGCCAGCAGCTTGTTGCTTTCAACAGATACGCAGTATTTT.

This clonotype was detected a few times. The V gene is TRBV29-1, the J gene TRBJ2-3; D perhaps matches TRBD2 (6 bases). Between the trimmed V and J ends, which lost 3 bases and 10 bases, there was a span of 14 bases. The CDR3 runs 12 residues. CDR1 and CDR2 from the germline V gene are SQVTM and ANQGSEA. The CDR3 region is CSVERGDVAQYF. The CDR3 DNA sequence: TGCAGCGTTGAGCGGGGAGATGTGGCGCAGTATTTT.

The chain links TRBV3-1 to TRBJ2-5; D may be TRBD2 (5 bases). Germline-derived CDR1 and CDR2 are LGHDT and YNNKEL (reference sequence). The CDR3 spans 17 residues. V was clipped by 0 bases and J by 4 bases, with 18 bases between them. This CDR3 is CASSQDEGFLGAETQYF. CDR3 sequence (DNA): TGTGCCAGCAGCCAAGATGAGGGATTTCTGGGAGCAGAGACCCAGTACTTC.

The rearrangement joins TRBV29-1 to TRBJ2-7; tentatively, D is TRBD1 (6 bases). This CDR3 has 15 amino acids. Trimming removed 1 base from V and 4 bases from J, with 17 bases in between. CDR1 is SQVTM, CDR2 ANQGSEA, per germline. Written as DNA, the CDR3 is TGCAGCGTTGAAGCCGGCAGGGGTCGGGTTTACGAGCAGTACTTC. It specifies CSVEAGRGRVYEQYF.

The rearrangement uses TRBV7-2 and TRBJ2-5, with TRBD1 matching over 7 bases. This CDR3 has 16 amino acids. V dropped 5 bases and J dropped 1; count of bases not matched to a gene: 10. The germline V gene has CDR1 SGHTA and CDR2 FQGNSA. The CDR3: CASSTGTASVQETQYF. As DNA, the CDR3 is TGTGCCAGCAGCACCGGGACAGCAAGCGTCCAAGAGACCCAGTACTTC.

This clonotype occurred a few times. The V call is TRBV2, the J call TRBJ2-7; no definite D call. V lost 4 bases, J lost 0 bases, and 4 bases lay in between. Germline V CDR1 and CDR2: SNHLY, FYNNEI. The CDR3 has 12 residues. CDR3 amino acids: CASSVDSYEQYF. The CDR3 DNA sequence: TGTGCCAGCAGTGTTGACTCCTACGAGCAGTACTTC.

This CDR3 is CASSFGGAYTDTQYF. The CDR3 DNA reads as TGTGCCAGCAGTTTCGGCGGCGCATACACAGATACGCAGTATTTT. V gene TRBV12-3 or TRBV12-4 combines with J gene TRBJ2-3; D is ambiguous. Trimming took off 3 bases at V and 2 bases at J, with 12 bases between the two ends. The CDR3 length is 15 residues.

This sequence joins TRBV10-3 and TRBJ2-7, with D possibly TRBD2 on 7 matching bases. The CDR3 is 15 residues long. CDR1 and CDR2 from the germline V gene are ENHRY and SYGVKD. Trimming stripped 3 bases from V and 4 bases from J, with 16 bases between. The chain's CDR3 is CAISESGGSIYEQYF. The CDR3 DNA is TGTGCCATCAGTGAATCGGGGGGCAGCATTTACGAGCAGTACTTC.

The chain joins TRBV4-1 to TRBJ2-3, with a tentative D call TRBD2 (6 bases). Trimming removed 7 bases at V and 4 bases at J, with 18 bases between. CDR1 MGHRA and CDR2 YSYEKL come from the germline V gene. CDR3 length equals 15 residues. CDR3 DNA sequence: TGCGCCAGCAAACCGGGACCCCAGCGGGCAGATACGCAGTATTTT. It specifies CASKPGPQRADTQYF.

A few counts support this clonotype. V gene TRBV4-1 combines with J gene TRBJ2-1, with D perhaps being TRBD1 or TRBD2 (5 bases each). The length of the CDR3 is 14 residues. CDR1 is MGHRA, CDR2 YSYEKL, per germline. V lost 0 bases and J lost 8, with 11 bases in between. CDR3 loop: CASSQDTRDHEQFF. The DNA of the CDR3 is TGCGCCAGCAGCCAAGATACCAGGGACCATGAGCAGTTCTTC.

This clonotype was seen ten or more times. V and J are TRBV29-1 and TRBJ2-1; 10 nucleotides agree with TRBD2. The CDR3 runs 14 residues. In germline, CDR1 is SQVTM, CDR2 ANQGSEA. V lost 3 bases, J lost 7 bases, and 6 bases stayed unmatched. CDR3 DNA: TGCAGCGTTGACCAGCGGGGGGGCCTGAATGAGCAGTTCTTC. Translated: CSVDQRGGLNEQFF.

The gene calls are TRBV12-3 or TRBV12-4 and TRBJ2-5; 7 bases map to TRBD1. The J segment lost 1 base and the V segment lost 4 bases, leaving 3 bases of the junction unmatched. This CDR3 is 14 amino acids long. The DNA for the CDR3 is TGTGCCAGCAGTTCGGGACAGTTCCAAGAGACCCAGTACTTC. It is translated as CASSSGQFQETQYF.

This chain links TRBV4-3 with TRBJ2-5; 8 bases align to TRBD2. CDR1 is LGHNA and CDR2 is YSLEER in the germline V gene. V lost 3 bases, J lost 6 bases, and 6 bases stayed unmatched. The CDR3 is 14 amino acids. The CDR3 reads CASSHTGTRKTQYF. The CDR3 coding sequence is TGCGCCAGCAGCCACACCGGGACTAGAAAGACCCAGTACTTC.

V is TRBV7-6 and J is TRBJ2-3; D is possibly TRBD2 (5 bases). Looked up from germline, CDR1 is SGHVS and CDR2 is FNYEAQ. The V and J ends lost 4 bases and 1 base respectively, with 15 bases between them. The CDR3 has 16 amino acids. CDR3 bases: TGTGCCAGCAGCTCAGGCGGAGGCTTTCGCACAGATACGCAGTATTTT. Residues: CASSSGGGFRTDTQYF. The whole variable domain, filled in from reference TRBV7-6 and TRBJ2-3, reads GAGVSQSPRYKVTKRGQDVALRCDPISGHVSLYWYRQALGQGPEFLTYFNYEAQQDKSGLPNDRFSAERPEGSISTLTIQRTEQRDSAMYRCASSSGGGFRTDTQYFGPGTRLTVL.

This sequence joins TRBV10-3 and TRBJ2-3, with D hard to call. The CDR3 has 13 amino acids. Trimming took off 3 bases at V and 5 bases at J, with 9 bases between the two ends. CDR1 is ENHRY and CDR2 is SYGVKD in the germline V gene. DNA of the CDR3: TGTGCCATCAGTGACGAGGTTGTAGATACGCAGTATTTT. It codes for CAISDEVVDTQYF.

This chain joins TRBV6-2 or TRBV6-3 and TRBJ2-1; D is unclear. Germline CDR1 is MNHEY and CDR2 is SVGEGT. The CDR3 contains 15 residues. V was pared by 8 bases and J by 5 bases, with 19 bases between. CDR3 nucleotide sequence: TGTGCCAGCCGCCCCATTAGGCGCCCCCACAATGAGCAGTTCTTC. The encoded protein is CASRPIRRPHNEQFF.

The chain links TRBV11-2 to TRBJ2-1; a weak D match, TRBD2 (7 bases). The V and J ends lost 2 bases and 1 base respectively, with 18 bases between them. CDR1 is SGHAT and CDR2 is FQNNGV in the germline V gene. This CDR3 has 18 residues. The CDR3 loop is CASSLRGGPSFSYNEQFF. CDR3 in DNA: TGTGCCAGCAGCTTAAGGGGGGGACCCTCCTTTTCCTACAATGAGCAGTTCTTC.

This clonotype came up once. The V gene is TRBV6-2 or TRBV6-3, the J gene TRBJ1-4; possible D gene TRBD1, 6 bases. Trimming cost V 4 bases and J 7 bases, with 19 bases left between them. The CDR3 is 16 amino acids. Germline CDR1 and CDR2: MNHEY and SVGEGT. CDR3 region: CASSSRTVPVLEKLFF. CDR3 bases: TGTGCCAGCAGTTCCAGGACAGTCCCTGTCCTTGAAAAACTGTTTTTT.

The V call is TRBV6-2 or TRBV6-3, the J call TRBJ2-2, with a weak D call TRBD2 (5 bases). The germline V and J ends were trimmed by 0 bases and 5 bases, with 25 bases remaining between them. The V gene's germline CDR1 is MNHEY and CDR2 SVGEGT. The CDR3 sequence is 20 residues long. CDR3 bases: TGTGCCAGCAGTTACTCCGGAGAGTACACCGGGGATCCATTGACCGGGGAGCTGTTTTTT. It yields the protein CASSYSGEYTGDPLTGELFF.

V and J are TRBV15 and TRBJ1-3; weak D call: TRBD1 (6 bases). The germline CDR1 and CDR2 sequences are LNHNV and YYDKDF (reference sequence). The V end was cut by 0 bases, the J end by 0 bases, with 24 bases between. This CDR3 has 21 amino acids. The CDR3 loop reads CATSRDFPSPLQGYSGNTIYF. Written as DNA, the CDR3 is TGTGCCACCAGCAGAGATTTCCCCTCTCCCCTACAGGGTTACTCTGGAAACACCATATATTTT.